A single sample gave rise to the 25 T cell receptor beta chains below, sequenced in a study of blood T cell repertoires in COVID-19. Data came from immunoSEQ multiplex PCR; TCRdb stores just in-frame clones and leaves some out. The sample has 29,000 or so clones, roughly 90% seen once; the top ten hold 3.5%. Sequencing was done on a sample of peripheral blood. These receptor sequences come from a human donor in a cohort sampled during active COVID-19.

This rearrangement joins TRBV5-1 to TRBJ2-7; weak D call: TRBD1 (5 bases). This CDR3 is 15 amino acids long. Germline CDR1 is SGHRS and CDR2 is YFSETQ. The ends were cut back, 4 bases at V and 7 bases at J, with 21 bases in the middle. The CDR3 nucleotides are TGCGCCAGCAGCCCCGACAGTCCCATTACGCGAGAGCAGTACTTC. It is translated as CASSPDSPITREQYF. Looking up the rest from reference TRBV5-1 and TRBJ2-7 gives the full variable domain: KAGVTQTPRYLIKTRGQQVTLSCSPISGHRSVSWYQQTPGQGLQFLFEYFSETQRNKGNFPGRFSGRQFSNSRSEMNVSTLELGDSALYLCASSPDSPITREQYFGPGTRLTVT.

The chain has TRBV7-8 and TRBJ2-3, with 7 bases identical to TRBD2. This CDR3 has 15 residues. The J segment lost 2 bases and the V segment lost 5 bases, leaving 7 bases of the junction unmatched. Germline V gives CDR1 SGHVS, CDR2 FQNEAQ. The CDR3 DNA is TGTGCCAGCAGCGCGCGGGGGTCCCTCACAGATACGCAGTATTTT. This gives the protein CASSARGSLTDTQYF.

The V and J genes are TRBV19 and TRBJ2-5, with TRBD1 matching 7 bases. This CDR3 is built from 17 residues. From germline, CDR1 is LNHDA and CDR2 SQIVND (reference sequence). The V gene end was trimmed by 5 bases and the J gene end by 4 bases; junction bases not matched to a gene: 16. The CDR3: CASSARRPAGGRETQYF. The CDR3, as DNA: TGTGCCAGTAGTGCCCGAAGGCCGGCAGGGGGTCGAGAGACCCAGTACTTC.

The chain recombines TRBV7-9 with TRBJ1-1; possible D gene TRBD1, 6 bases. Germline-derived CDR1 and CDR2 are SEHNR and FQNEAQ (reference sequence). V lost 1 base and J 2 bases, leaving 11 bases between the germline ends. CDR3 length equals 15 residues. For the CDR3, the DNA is TGTGCCAGCAGCTTAGACGGGACACTTAACACTGAAGCTTTCTTT. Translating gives CASSLDGTLNTEAFF.

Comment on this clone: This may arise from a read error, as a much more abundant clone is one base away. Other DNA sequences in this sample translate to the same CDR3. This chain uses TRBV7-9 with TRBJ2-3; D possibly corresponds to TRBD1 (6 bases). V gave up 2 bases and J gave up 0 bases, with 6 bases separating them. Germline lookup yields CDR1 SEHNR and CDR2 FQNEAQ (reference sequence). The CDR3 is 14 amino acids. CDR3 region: CASSLQGSTDTQYF. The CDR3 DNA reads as TGTGCCAGCAGCTTACAGGGGAGCACAGATACGCAGTATTTT.

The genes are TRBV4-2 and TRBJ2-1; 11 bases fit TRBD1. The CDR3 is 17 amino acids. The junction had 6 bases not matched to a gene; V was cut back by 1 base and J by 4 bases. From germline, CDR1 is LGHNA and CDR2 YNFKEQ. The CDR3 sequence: CASSQAVGTGGYNEQFF. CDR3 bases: TGTGCCAGCAGCCAAGCGGTCGGGACAGGGGGATACAATGAGCAGTTCTTC.

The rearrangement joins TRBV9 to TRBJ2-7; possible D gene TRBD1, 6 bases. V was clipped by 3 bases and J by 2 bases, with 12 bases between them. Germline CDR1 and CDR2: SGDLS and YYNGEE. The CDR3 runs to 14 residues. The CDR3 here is CASSAGEVTYEQYF. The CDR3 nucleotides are TGTGCCAGCAGCGCAGGGGAAGTGACCTACGAGCAGTACTTC.

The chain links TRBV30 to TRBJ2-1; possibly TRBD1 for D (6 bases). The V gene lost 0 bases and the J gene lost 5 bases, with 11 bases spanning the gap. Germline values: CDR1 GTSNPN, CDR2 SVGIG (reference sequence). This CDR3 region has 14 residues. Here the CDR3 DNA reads TGTGCCTGGAGTGTAGGACAGCAGAACAATGAGCAGTTCTTC. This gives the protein CAWSVGQQNNEQFF.

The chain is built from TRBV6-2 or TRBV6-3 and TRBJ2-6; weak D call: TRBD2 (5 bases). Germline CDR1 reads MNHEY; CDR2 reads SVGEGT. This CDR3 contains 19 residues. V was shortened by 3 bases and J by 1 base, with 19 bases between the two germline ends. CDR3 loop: CASSYDPTATSSGANVLTF. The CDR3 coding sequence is TGTGCCAGCAGTTATGACCCAACAGCCACTAGTTCTGGGGCCAACGTCCTGACTTTC.

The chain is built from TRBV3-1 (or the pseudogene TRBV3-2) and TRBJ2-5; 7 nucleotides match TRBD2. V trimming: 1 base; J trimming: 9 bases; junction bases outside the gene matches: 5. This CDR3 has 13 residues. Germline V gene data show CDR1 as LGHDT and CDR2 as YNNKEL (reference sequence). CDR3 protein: CASSQGRGGAQYF. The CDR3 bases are TGTGCCAGCAGCCAAGGGAGGGGAGGGGCCCAGTACTTC.

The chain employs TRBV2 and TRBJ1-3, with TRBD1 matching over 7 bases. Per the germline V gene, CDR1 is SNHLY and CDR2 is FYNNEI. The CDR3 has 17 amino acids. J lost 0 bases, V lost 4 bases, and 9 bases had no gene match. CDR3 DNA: TGTGCCAGCAGTGTTATCACAGGGGCGTTCTCTGGAAACACCATATATTTT. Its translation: CASSVITGAFSGNTIYF.

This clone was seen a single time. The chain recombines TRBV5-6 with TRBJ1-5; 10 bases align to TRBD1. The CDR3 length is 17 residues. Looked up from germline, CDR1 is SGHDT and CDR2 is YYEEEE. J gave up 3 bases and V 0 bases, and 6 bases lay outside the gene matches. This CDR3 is CASSLAGTGAVNQPQHF. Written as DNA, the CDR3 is TGTGCCAGCAGCTTGGCCGGGACAGGGGCCGTCAATCAGCCCCAGCATTTT.

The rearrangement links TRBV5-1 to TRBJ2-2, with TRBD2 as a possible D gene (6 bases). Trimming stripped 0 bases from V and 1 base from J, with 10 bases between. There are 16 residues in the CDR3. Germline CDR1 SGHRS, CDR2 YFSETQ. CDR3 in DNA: TGCGCCAGCAGCTTGGGCGGGACGGAGAACACCGGGGAGCTGTTTTTT. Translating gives CASSLGGTENTGELFF.

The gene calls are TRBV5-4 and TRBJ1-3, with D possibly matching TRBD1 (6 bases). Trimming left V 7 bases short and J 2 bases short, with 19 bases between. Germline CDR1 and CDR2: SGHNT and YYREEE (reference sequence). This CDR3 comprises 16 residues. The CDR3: CASSPGPGGTGNTIYF. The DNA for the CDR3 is TGTGCCAGCTCCCCGGGGCCGGGGGGCACTGGAAACACCATATATTTT.

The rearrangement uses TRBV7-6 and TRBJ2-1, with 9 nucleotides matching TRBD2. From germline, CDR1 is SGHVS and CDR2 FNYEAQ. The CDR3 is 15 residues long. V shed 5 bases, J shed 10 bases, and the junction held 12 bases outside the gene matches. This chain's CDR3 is CASSRGQAGGNEQFF. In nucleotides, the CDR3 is TGTGCCAGCAGCCGGGGCCAAGCGGGAGGCAACGAGCAGTTCTTC.

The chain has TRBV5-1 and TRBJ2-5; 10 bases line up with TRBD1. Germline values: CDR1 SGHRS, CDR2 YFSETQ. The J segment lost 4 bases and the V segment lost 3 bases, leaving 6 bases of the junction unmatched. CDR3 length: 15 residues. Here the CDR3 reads CASSWGQGPSETQYF. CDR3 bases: TGCGCCAGCAGCTGGGGACAGGGGCCCTCAGAGACCCAGTACTTC.

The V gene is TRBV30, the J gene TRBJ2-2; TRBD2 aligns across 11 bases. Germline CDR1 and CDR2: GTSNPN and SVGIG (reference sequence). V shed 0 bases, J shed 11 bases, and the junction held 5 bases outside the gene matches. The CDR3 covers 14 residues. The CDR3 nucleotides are TGTGCCTGGAGTGTCCAGACTAGCGGGGTAGAGCTGTTTTTT. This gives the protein CAWSVQTSGVELFF.

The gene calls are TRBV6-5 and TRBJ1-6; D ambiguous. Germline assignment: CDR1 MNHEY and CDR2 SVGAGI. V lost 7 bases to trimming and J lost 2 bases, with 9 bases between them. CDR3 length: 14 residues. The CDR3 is CASTPLAYNSPLHF. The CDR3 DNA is TGTGCCAGCACCCCGTTAGCCTATAATTCACCCCTCCACTTT.

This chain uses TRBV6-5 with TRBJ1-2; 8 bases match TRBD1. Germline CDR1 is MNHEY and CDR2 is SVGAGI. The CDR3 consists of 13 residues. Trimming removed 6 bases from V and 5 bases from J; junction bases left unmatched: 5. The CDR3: CASSQGAWYGYTF. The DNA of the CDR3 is TGTGCCAGCAGCCAGGGGGCATGGTATGGCTACACCTTC.

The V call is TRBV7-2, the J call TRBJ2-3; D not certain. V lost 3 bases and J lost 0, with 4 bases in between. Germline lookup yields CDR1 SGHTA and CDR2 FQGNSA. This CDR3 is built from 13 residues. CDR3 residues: CASSFPSTDTQYF. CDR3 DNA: TGTGCCAGCAGCTTCCCTAGCACAGATACGCAGTATTTT.

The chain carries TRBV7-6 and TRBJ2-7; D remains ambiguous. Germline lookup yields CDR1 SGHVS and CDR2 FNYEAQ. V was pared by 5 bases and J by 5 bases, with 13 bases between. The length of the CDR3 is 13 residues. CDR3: CASSLPETDEQYF. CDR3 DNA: TGTGCCAGCAGCCTTCCGGAGACCGACGAGCAGTACTTC.

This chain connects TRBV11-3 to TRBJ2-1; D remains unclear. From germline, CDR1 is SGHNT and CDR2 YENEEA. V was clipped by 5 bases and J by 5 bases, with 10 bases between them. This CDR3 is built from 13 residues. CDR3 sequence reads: CASSTGPHNEQFF. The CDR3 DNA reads TGTGCCAGCAGCACCGGTCCACACAATGAGCAGTTCTTC.

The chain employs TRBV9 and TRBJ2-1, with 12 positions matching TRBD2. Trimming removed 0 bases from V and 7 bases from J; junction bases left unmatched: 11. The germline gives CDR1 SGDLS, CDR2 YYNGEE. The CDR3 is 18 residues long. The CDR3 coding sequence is TGTGCCAGCAGCGTAGCTACCCTAGCGGGGGGGCTAAAGAATGAGCAGTTCTTC. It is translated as CASSVATLAGGLKNEQFF.

In DNA form, the CDR3 reads TGTGCCATCAGGCTACAGGGGGCGCGAACTGAAGCTTTCTTT. This encodes CAIRLQGARTEAFF. The V call is TRBV10-3, the J call TRBJ1-1; 9 nucleotides match TRBD1. Germline V gene lookup returns CDR1 ENHRY and CDR2 SYGVKD. J was trimmed by 5 bases and V by 6 bases; bases with no gene match: 7. This CDR3 contains 14 residues.

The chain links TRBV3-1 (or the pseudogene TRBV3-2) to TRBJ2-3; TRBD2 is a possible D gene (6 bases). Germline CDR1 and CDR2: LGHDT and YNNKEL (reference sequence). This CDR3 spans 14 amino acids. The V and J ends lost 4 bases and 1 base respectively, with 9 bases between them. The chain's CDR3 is CASSLGTGTDTQYF. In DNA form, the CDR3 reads TGTGCCAGCAGCCTTGGGACTGGCACAGATACGCAGTATTTT.